A single sample is the source of the 25 T cell receptor beta chains below, sequenced in a study of blood T cell repertoires in COVID-19. The data were produced by immunoSEQ multiplex PCR, yet TCRdb's version contains in-frame clones alone and is incomplete. The sample lists 150,000 to 200,000 clones; roughly four fifths were seen once. The sample consisted of peripheral blood. Receptors were obtained from a woman aged 70-85 years with COVID-19, enrolled during active disease.

The chain recombines TRBV28 with TRBJ2-7; weak D call: TRBD2 (7 bases). Germline V gene data show CDR1 as MDHEN and CDR2 as SYDVKM. V gave up 5 bases and J gave up 6 bases, with 20 bases separating them. The CDR3 has 15 residues. The CDR3 DNA reads as TGTGCCAGCAGTGGGGGAGGGGGGCGCACTCCCGAGCAGTACTTC. It is translated as CASSGGGGRTPEQYF.

The gene calls are TRBV4-3 and TRBJ1-1; D uncertain. Germline CDR1 reads LGHNA; CDR2 reads YSLEER. The ends were cut back, 4 bases at V and 3 bases at J, with 9 bases in the middle. The CDR3 spans 13 residues. CDR3 region: CASSLREDTEAFF. The CDR3 DNA sequence: TGCGCCAGCAGCCTGCGAGAGGACACTGAAGCTTTCTTT.

This rearrangement joins TRBV27 to TRBJ1-2; 8 nucleotides agree with TRBD1. The length of the CDR3 is 12 residues. The germline V gene has CDR1 MNHEY and CDR2 SMNVEV (reference sequence). The ends lost 5 bases at V and 8 bases at J; junction bases unmatched: 4. The CDR3 here is CASSQTGDGYTF. CDR3 DNA sequence: TGTGCCAGCAGTCAGACAGGGGACGGCTACACCTTC.

This sequence joins TRBV11-1 and TRBJ1-1; 7 bases fit TRBD1. V lost 5 bases and J lost 0; bases outside the gene matches: 3. The CDR3 totals 14 residues. Germline V gives CDR1 SGHAT, CDR2 FQDESV (reference sequence). The CDR3 loop reads CASSRGQMNTEAFF. DNA for the CDR3: TGTGCCAGCAGCAGGGGACAGATGAACACTGAAGCTTTCTTT.

The chain carries TRBV6-5 and TRBJ2-3; 9 bases fit TRBD1. There are 15 residues in the CDR3. The germline gives CDR1 MNHEY, CDR2 SVGAGI. With 2 bases clipped from V and 6 bases from J, the junction kept 6 bases outside the gene matches. This chain's CDR3 is CASSYRTGESDTQYF. For the CDR3, the DNA is TGTGCCAGCAGTTACAGGACAGGGGAATCGGATACGCAGTATTTT.

The rearrangement uses TRBV10-3 and TRBJ2-5, with 9 bases matching TRBD2. The length of the CDR3 is 15 residues. Germline V CDR1 and CDR2: ENHRY, SYGVKD. V lost 3 bases, J lost 1 base, and 3 bases stayed unmatched. The CDR3 nucleotides read TGTGCCATCAGTGATCCTAGCGGGGCCCAAGAGACCCAGTACTTC. Protein: CAISDPSGAQETQYF.

There are many counts of this clone. V usage is TRBV28 and J usage is TRBJ1-6, with 7 bases lining up with TRBD1. The germline gives CDR1 MDHEN, CDR2 SYDVKM. The CDR3 sequence is 18 residues long. With V trimmed by 5 bases and J by 3 bases, 13 bases remained unmatched. The CDR3 here is CASSPRGRTGSYNSPLHF. DNA of the CDR3: TGTGCCAGCAGTCCACGAGGCCGGACAGGAAGCTATAATTCACCCCTCCACTTT.

The chain recombines TRBV6-6 with TRBJ2-4; 7 positions match TRBD1. The V gene's germline CDR1 is MNHNY and CDR2 SVGAGI (reference sequence). The V and J ends lost 7 bases and 1 base, in that order; junction bases with no gene match: 4. The CDR3 runs 14 residues. The CDR3 is CASTQTGAKNIQYF. The CDR3 bases are TGTGCCAGCACCCAGACAGGGGCCAAAAACATTCAGTACTTC.

V and J are TRBV27 and TRBJ2-5; the D gene is possibly TRBD2 (5 bases). Per germline, CDR1 MNHEY and CDR2 SMNVEV (reference sequence). Trimming shortened V by 6 bases and J by 5 bases, and 10 bases separated the two germline ends. This CDR3 region has 12 residues. The CDR3 here is CASRYRGETQYF. The CDR3 DNA is TGTGCCAGCAGATATCGAGGGGAGACCCAGTACTTC.

This sequence joins TRBV5-4 and TRBJ2-1; TRBD2 agrees at 7 bases. With V trimmed by 0 bases and J by 4 bases, 10 bases remained unmatched. The CDR3 runs to 17 residues. Germline V CDR1 and CDR2: SGHNT, YYREEE (reference sequence). CDR3 DNA sequence: TGTGCCAGCAGCTTGGGACCTGGAGCGGGACCTTACAATGAGCAGTTCTTC. Residues: CASSLGPGAGPYNEQFF. The complete variable domain, with remaining parts taken from reference TRBV5-4 and TRBJ2-1, reads ETGVTQSPTHLIKTRGQQVTLRCSSQSGHNTVSWYQQALGQGPQFIFQYYREEENGRGNFPPRFSGLQFPNYSSELNVNALELDDSALYLCASSLGPGAGPYNEQFFGPGTRLTVL.

In its sample, this clone was seen a few times. Here the CDR3 reads CATSRLQVSAKNIQYF. The DNA for the CDR3 is TGTGCCACCAGCAGACTACAGGTTTCGGCCAAAAACATTCAGTACTTC. J is TRBJ2-4 and V is TRBV15; tentatively, D is TRBD1 (5 bases). The CDR3 covers 16 residues. V dropped 2 bases and J dropped 1 base, with 12 bases sitting between them. Germline assignment: CDR1 LNHNV and CDR2 YYDKDF (reference sequence).

The chain is built from TRBV19 and TRBJ2-7; 10 positions match TRBD2. The CDR3 has 15 amino acids. CDR1 LNHDA and CDR2 SQIVND come from the germline V gene (reference sequence). Trimming took 3 bases from V and 2 from J; bases not matched to a gene: 4. The CDR3 region has the DNA TGTGCCAGTAGTATCAGCGGGAGGGCCGCCTACGAGCAGTACTTC. Protein sequence: CASSISGRAAYEQYF.

The chain employs TRBV19 and TRBJ1-5; D is unclear. The length of the CDR3 is 15 residues. Germline CDR1 reads LNHDA; CDR2 reads SQIVND (reference sequence). The V end lost 5 bases, the J end lost 2 bases, and 13 bases lay between the germline ends. CDR3 sequence (DNA): TGTGCCAGTAGTCGCTATGACGGGGGCAATCAGCCCCAGCATTTT. Encoded protein: CASSRYDGGNQPQHF.

CDR3 nucleotide sequence: TGTGCCAGCAGCCCAGGGCCCCAGTCTGGAAACACCATATATTTT. Translating gives CASSPGPQSGNTIYF. The gene calls are TRBV7-3 and TRBJ1-3; D is possibly TRBD1 (5 bases). The CDR3 has 15 amino acids. The V end was cut by 5 bases, the J end by 1 base, with 12 bases between. CDR1 SGHTA and CDR2 FQGTGA come from the germline V gene.

The count of this clone is one. The V call is TRBV28, the J call TRBJ2-4; D is uncertain. This CDR3 spans 13 amino acids. Germline CDR1 and CDR2: MDHEN and SYDVKM. The germline V and J ends were trimmed by 10 bases and 1 base, with 11 bases remaining between them. The CDR3 nucleotides read TGTGCCACTGAGATCCCCGCCAAAAACATTCAGTACTTC. Translating gives CATEIPAKNIQYF.

The chain employs TRBV6-7 and TRBJ2-3, with no clear D. TRBV6-7 is known as an ORF, though its function is uncertain. This CDR3 is built from 10 residues. V lost 4 bases and J lost 8, with 4 bases in between. CDR3 sequence: CASSFVTQYF. The CDR3, as DNA: TGTGCCAGCAGTTTCGTTACGCAGTATTTT.

This chain links TRBV28 with TRBJ1-4; maybe TRBD1 (5 bases). The CDR3 is 15 amino acids. Germline V gene lookup returns CDR1 MDHEN and CDR2 SYDVKM. V lost 3 bases to trimming and J lost 11 bases, with 19 bases between them. The CDR3 reads CASSFPLNQGSKLFF. The CDR3 region has the DNA TGTGCCAGCAGTTTTCCCTTAAATCAGGGAAGTAAACTGTTTTTT.

V is TRBV29-1 and J is TRBJ1-1; D is ambiguous. Looked up from germline, CDR1 is SQVTM and CDR2 is ANQGSEA. CDR3 length equals 10 residues. The V end lost 5 bases, the J end lost 11 bases, and 12 bases lay between the germline ends. CDR3: CSVKGLEAFF. CDR3 DNA sequence: TGCAGCGTTAAAGGGTTGGAGGCTTTCTTT.

CDR3 sequence: CASSLYSGSTDTQYF. Written as DNA, the CDR3 is TGTGCCAGCAGTTTATACAGCGGGAGCACAGATACGCAGTATTTT. The chain recombines TRBV28 with TRBJ2-3; D might be TRBD2 (6 bases). Trimming cost V 1 base and J 0 bases, with 8 bases left between them. From germline, CDR1 is MDHEN and CDR2 SYDVKM. This CDR3 has 15 residues. The variable domain in full, completed from reference TRBV28 and TRBJ2-3, reads DVKVTQSSRYLVKRTGEKVFLECVQDMDHENMFWYRQDPGLGLRLIYFSYDVKMKEKGDIPEGYSVSREKKERFSLILESASTNQTSMYLCASSLYSGSTDTQYFGPGTRLTVL.

The genes are TRBV19 and TRBJ2-3; 10 nucleotides agree with TRBD1. The V gene's germline CDR1 is LNHDA and CDR2 SQIVND (reference sequence). V lost 8 bases and J lost 4; bases outside the gene matches: 3. CDR3 length equals 13 residues. The CDR3 sequence is CASWDRGADTQYF. CDR3 bases: TGTGCCAGTTGGGACAGGGGTGCAGATACGCAGTATTTT. The complete variable domain, with remaining parts taken from reference TRBV19 and TRBJ2-3, reads DGGITQSPKYLFRKEGQNVTLSCEQNLNHDAMYWYRQDPGQGLRLIYYSQIVNDFQKGDIAEGYSVSREKKESFPLTVTSAQKNPTAFYLCASWDRGADTQYFGPGTRLTVL.

J is TRBJ2-1 and V is TRBV5-1; 15 nucleotides align to TRBD2. This CDR3 is 15 amino acids long. Germline V gives CDR1 SGHRS, CDR2 YFSETQ. The J segment lost 10 bases and the V segment lost 4 bases, leaving 6 bases of the junction unmatched. CDR3 sequence reads: CASSGGTSGRSEQFF. The DNA of the CDR3 is TGCGCCAGCAGCGGAGGGACTAGCGGGAGGAGCGAGCAGTTCTTC.

This chain uses TRBV7-9 with TRBJ2-1; D perhaps matches TRBD2 (6 bases). The CDR3 is 15 amino acids. Trimming cost V 5 bases and J 3 bases, with 14 bases left between them. CDR1 and CDR2 (germline): SEHNR, FQNEAQ (reference sequence). CDR3: CASSPGSSDYNEQFF. In nucleotides, the CDR3 is TGTGCCAGCAGCCCAGGGTCTAGCGACTACAATGAGCAGTTCTTC.

The rearrangement uses TRBV30 and TRBJ2-5; D is undetermined. This CDR3 comprises 12 residues. From germline, CDR1 is GTSNPN and CDR2 SVGIG (reference sequence). The V end lost 3 bases, the J end lost 4 bases, and 9 bases lay between the germline ends. CDR3 nucleotide sequence: TGTGCCTGGAGGGGCCATGGAGAGACCCAGTACTTC. This codes for CAWRGHGETQYF. Full variable domain (outside the CDR3, taken from reference TRBV30 and TRBJ2-5): SQTIHQWPATLVQPVGSPLSLECTVEGTSNPNLYWYRQAAGRGLQLLFYSVGIGQISSEVPQNLSASRPQDRQFILSSKKLLLSDSGFYLCAWRGHGETQYFGPGTRLLVL.

DNA for the CDR3: TGTGCCAGCAGTTTAGGGGGACAGGGTATGCGGCTAAGGGAAAAACTGTTTTTT. Amino acid sequence: CASSLGGQGMRLREKLFF. The chain joins TRBV28 to TRBJ1-4; 9 nucleotides align to TRBD1. From germline, CDR1 is MDHEN and CDR2 SYDVKM. The junction had 15 bases not matched to a gene; V was cut back by 2 bases and J by 8 bases. The CDR3 is 18 residues long.

DNA of the CDR3: TGTGCCAGCAGGAGGGCCTCCAACACCGGGGAGCTGTTTTTT. Its protein is CASRRASNTGELFF. The chain employs TRBV27 and TRBJ2-2; possible D gene TRBD2, 5 bases. The CDR3 loop spans 14 amino acids. Germline-derived CDR1 and CDR2 are MNHEY and SMNVEV (reference sequence). Trimming shortened V by 6 bases and J by 2 bases, and 10 bases separated the two germline ends.